What follows are 16 T cell receptor beta chains derived from one specimen sequenced in a study of CD4 T cells in relation to SARS-CoV-2 and coronaviruses. The unexposed donors gave CD4+ T cells in about 2010-2019, prior to COVID-19. After 10 to 11 days of culture, CD4+ T cells were isolated. The antigens of these receptors remain unknown. Measured with immunoSEQ multiplex PCR; TCRdb has only the in-frame clones, and not every one. The table lists around 23,000 clones, more than 65% of them singletons, with approximately 28% in the top ten. Sequencing was performed on CD4+ T cells from PBMCs, cultured in vitro. Receptors were obtained from a human donor in good health.

The chain joins TRBV13 to TRBJ1-1, with D hard to call. Trimming took off 5 bases at V and 5 bases at J, with 18 bases between the two ends. Germline-derived CDR1 and CDR2 are PRHDT and FYEKMQ (reference sequence). CDR3 length: 15 residues. The CDR3 DNA reads TGTGCCAGCAGCGACCAGACACCCGCGGGTACTGAAGCTTTCTTT. This codes for CASSDQTPAGTEAFF.

The chain carries TRBV19 and TRBJ2-5; the match to TRBD1 covers 7 bases. V was clipped by 6 bases and J by 4 bases; unmatched bases: 17. Per the germline V gene, CDR1 is LNHDA and CDR2 is SQIVND (reference sequence). This CDR3 is 17 amino acids long. CDR3 DNA sequence: TGTGCCAGTAGCCTAAGGGTCACAGGGGCAATGTCAGAGACCCAGTACTTC. Translating gives CASSLRVTGAMSETQYF. The complete variable domain, with remaining parts taken from reference TRBV19 and TRBJ2-5, reads DGGITQSPKYLFRKEGQNVTLSCEQNLNHDAMYWYRQDPGQGLRLIYYSQIVNDFQKGDIAEGYSVSREKKESFPLTVTSAQKNPTAFYLCASSLRVTGAMSETQYFGPGTRLLVL.

The chain combines TRBV27 with TRBJ1-1; D not certain. V shed 8 bases and J shed 4 bases, with 14 bases lying between them. This CDR3 contains 13 residues. Germline V gives CDR1 MNHEY, CDR2 SMNVEV (reference sequence). This CDR3 is CASSATATTEAFF. DNA of the CDR3: TGTGCCAGCTCCGCCACGGCGACCACTGAAGCTTTCTTT.

CDR3 protein: CASSQVAGGPDEQYF. As DNA, the CDR3 is TGTGCCAGCAGCCAGGTAGCGGGAGGGCCCGACGAGCAGTACTTC. The chain recombines TRBV4-2 with TRBJ2-7; TRBD2 matches at 11 bases. The CDR3 length is 15 residues. CDR1 LGHNA and CDR2 YNFKEQ come from the germline V gene. V lost 3 bases, J lost 5 bases, and 6 bases stayed unmatched.

The V and J genes are TRBV30 and TRBJ1-5, with unresolved D. CDR1 is GTSNPN and CDR2 is SVGIG in the germline V gene (reference sequence). Trimming pared 3 bases from V and 7 bases from J, leaving 13 bases between. The length of the CDR3 is 13 residues. The CDR3 DNA is TGTGCCTGGAGCCCGCGGGTTGGACAGCCCCAGCATTTT. It is translated as CAWSPRVGQPQHF. The full variable domain, completed using reference TRBV30 and TRBJ1-5, is SQTIHQWPATLVQPVGSPLSLECTVEGTSNPNLYWYRQAAGRGLQLLFYSVGIGQISSEVPQNLSASRPQDRQFILSSKKLLLSDSGFYLCAWSPRVGQPQHFGDGTRLSIL.

This clone was seen just once. J is TRBJ2-2 and V is TRBV28; weak D call: TRBD1 (6 bases). CDR3 size: 12 residues. Between the trimmed V and J ends, which lost 6 bases and 7 bases, there was a span of 9 bases. Per the germline V gene, CDR1 is MDHEN and CDR2 is SYDVKM. CDR3 in DNA: TGTGCCAGCAGCCTGGACAGCGGGGAGCTGTTTTTT. Translated: CASSLDSGELFF.

The chain employs TRBV5-1 and TRBJ2-7; no clear D. The CDR3 loop spans 14 amino acids. Germline V gives CDR1 SGHRS, CDR2 YFSETQ. Trimming stripped 2 bases from V and 6 bases from J, with 15 bases between. The CDR3 sequence is CASSFSDPSAEQYF. CDR3 sequence (DNA): TGCGCCAGCAGCTTCTCAGATCCCTCGGCCGAGCAGTACTTC.

The V gene is TRBV7-2, the J gene TRBJ1-1, with a tentative D call TRBD1 (6 bases). Germline CDR1 reads SGHTA; CDR2 reads FQGNSA. Between the trimmed V and J ends, which lost 5 bases and 5 bases, there was a span of 15 bases. CDR3 size: 14 residues. The CDR3 spells CASSLRTGRTEAFF. For the CDR3, the DNA is TGTGCCAGCAGCCTACGAACAGGGCGGACTGAAGCTTTCTTT.

The chain combines TRBV19 with TRBJ2-3; 11 nucleotides line up with TRBD1. Germline V gives CDR1 LNHDA, CDR2 SQIVND (reference sequence). With 3 bases clipped from V and 6 bases from J, the junction kept 8 bases outside the gene matches. This CDR3 spans 16 amino acids. The CDR3, as DNA: TGTGCCAGTAGTATTTGGACAGGGGGCCGGCCGGATACGCAGTATTTT. Its protein product is CASSIWTGGRPDTQYF.

As regards this clone: Other DNA sequences of this sample code for an identical CDR3. V usage is TRBV10-3 and J usage is TRBJ2-7; D uncertain. The V gene's germline CDR1 is ENHRY and CDR2 SYGVKD. The CDR3 spans 13 residues. The ends were cut back, 6 bases at V and 1 base at J, with 10 bases in the middle. The CDR3 loop reads CAIRGPGSYEQYF. CDR3 sequence (DNA): TGTGCCATCAGGGGTCCTGGGTCCTACGAGCAGTACTTC.

This clone turned up a few times. The V gene is TRBV7-3, the J gene TRBJ2-1, with D perhaps matching TRBD1 (6 bases). Trimming stripped 2 bases from V and 8 bases from J, with 7 bases between. This CDR3 has 12 amino acids. CDR1 SGHTA and CDR2 FQGTGA come from the germline V gene. CDR3 nucleotides: TGTGCCAGCAGCTTACAGGGGTATGAGCAGTTCTTC. Protein sequence: CASSLQGYEQFF.

This clone showed up just once. One junction end does not reproduce the germline sequence, and a read error may be involved. The chain recombines TRBV19 with TRBJ2-2; D remains ambiguous. The CDR3 runs 13 residues. Germline V gene data show CDR1 as LNHDA and CDR2 as SQIVND (reference sequence). The CDR3 DNA is TGTGCCAGTAGTATAGCTCAGACCGGTGAGCTGTTTTTT. It translates to CASSIAQTGELFF.

The genes are TRBV20-1 and TRBJ2-3, with D unclear. This CDR3 contains 14 residues. The V end was cut by 3 bases, the J end by 2 bases, with 12 bases between. Germline loops: CDR1 DFQATT, CDR2 SNEGSKA (reference sequence). Here the CDR3 DNA reads TGCAGTGCTAGTCTAGGCGCAAACACAGATACGCAGTATTTT. Its translation is CSASLGANTDTQYF.

This rearrangement joins TRBV5-5 to TRBJ1-1; no clear D gene. The CDR3 is 13 residues long. Germline CDR1 and CDR2: SGHKS and YYEKEE (reference sequence). V was shortened by 5 bases and J by 5 bases, with 13 bases between the two germline ends. The CDR3 loop is CASSSSVGTEAFF. CDR3 DNA sequence: TGTGCCAGCAGTTCTTCCGTGGGAACTGAAGCTTTCTTT.

The rearrangement uses TRBV11-2 and TRBJ2-5, with 8 bases lining up with TRBD1. V gave up 1 base and J gave up 3 bases; unmatched junction bases: 1. CDR1 and CDR2 (germline): SGHAT, FQNNGV. The length of the CDR3 is 14 residues. The CDR3 DNA is TGTGCCAGCAGCTTAGGGACAGGGAAAGAGACCCAGTACTTC. It is translated as CASSLGTGKETQYF.

The chain employs TRBV4-1 and TRBJ2-2, with TRBD2 as a possible D gene (6 bases). This CDR3 has 16 residues. CDR1 and CDR2 from the germline V gene are MGHRA and YSYEKL. V shed 8 bases and J shed 7 bases, with 23 bases lying between them. The CDR3 is CASHIQPGLKGGELFF. The CDR3 DNA sequence: TGCGCCAGCCATATCCAACCGGGACTCAAGGGCGGGGAGCTGTTTTTT.